The rows below give T cell receptor beta chains drawn from one sample of a study of brain T cells in children with intractable seizures. Generated by immunoSEQ multiplex PCR, the TCRdb table keeps only in-frame clones and is missing some. The sample comprises about 41,000 clones, approximately 90% of which are singletons, and 5% to 7.5% rests with the top ten. The input for sequencing was peripheral blood, taken at surgery. The receptors come from a girl aged 2-10 years with tuberous sclerosis and intractable seizures. Both conserved end residues are part of each CDR3. A D gene is named only where the DNA matches it firmly. Clone size appears in some rows only: once, few, many, or a class for an expanded clone.

TGTGCCAGCACCACTAGACCCGGGGGCGCCTACAATGAGCAGTTCTTC CASTTRPGGAYNEQFF TRBV5-5 NA TRBJ2-1 NA
TGTGCCAGCAGCTTAAGTGGGGGCGCAGATACGCAGTATTTT CASSLSGGADTQYF TRBV7-3 NA TRBJ2-3 NA
TGTGCCAGCAGCCCCAGGACAGGGGGGTATTCACCCCTCCACTTT CASSPRTGGYSPLHF TRBV3-1/TRBV3-2 TRBD1 TRBJ1-6 NA
TGTGCCAGCAGTTTAAGGGAGTACTACGAGCAGTACTTC CASSLREYYEQYF TRBV27 NA TRBJ2-7 NA
TGCGCCAGCAGCCCGCCGGGACAGGGGGCCTATGGCTACACCTTC CASSPPGQGAYGYTF TRBV5-1 TRBD1 TRBJ1-2 NA
TGCGCCAGCAGCCTTAGGACAGGGCCCAACACTGAAGCTTTCTTT CASSLRTGPNTEAFF TRBV4-1 TRBD1 TRBJ1-1 NA
TGTGCCAGCAGCCAGCGGGGGGCCACAGATACGCAGTATTTT CASSQRGATDTQYF TRBV14 TRBD2 TRBJ2-3 NA
TGCGCCAGCAGCTTGGTCGGGACAGGGGCAGATACGCAGTATTTT CASSLVGTGADTQYF TRBV5-1 TRBD1 TRBJ2-3 NA
TGTGCCAGCAGCTTTGGGTATACAGGACAAAGATCCACAGATACGCAGTATTTT CASSFGYTGQRSTDTQYF TRBV7-6 NA TRBJ2-3 NA
TGTGCCAGCAGTTTAAGGGTCCTGAACACTGAAGCTTTCTTT CASSLRVLNTEAFF TRBV27 NA TRBJ1-1 NA
TGTGCCTGGAACCTGGGCGACAGGGGAACAGATACGCAGTATTTT CAWNLGDRGTDTQYF TRBV30 TRBD1 TRBJ2-3 NA
TGTGCCAGCAGCTTGGCCGGGGGAGGAAGGGGAAACACCATATATTTT CASSLAGGGRGNTIYF TRBV5-6 NA TRBJ1-3 NA
TGCAGTGCTAGTACCCAGGGGGCTTTGAACACTGAAGCTTTCTTT CSASTQGALNTEAFF TRBV20-1 TRBD1 TRBJ1-1 NA
TGTGCCTGGAGTGGCAGCTTGTTTAGCTCTGGGGCCAACGTCCTGACTTTC CAWSGSLFSSGANVLTF TRBV30 NA TRBJ2-6 NA
TGTGCCAGTACCGTCTCGGGACCAGGGTGGAAGACCCAGTACTTC CASTVSGPGWKTQYF TRBV19 NA TRBJ2-5 NA
TGTGCCAGCTCAATTAGTCAATTCTACGAGCAGTACTTC CASSISQFYEQYF TRBV5-6 NA TRBJ2-7 NA
TGTGCCAGCAGCTTATTGCCGGATTTGCTAGGCTATGGCTACACCTTC CASSLLPDLLGYGYTF TRBV5-8 NA TRBJ1-2 NA
TGTGCCAGCAGCGTTGGCGGAAACCAAGAGACCCAGTACTTC CASSVGGNQETQYF TRBV9 NA TRBJ2-5 NA
TGTGCCAGCAGCTTCCGGACAGCGGATAATTCACCCCTCCACTTT CASSFRTADNSPLHF TRBV5-4 NA TRBJ1-6 few
TGCGCCAGCAGTGCCTCTGACCCTAACTATGGCTACACCTTC CASSASDPNYGYTF TRBV10-2 NA TRBJ1-2 NA
TGTGCCAGCTCACCCACAGGGCTGGGCACCGGGGAGCTGTTTTTT CASSPTGLGTGELFF TRBV18 NA TRBJ2-2 NA
TGTGCCAGCAGTGAAGGTAGCGGGGTTAATGAGCAGTTCTTC CASSEGSGVNEQFF TRBV6-1 TRBD2 TRBJ2-1 NA
TGTGCCAGCAGTGAAGGGATATGGGGCACAGATACGCAGTATTTT CASSEGIWGTDTQYF TRBV2 NA TRBJ2-3 NA
TGTGCCAGCAGTACCCCCAGGGGGGCGGCCTATGGCTACACCTTC CASSTPRGAAYGYTF TRBV25-1 TRBD1 TRBJ1-2 NA
TGTGCCAGCAGCTTAGAGCTAGGGTCAGATACGCAGTATTTT CASSLELGSDTQYF TRBV11-2 NA TRBJ2-3 NA
TGTGCCAGTAGCCGGACAGGGGGCGGAGTGGGCACAGATACGCAGTATTTT CASSRTGGGVGTDTQYF TRBV19 TRBD1 TRBJ2-3 NA
TGTGCCAGCAGCCAAGCGGGAGCACTAGCCAAAAACATTCAGTACTTC CASSQAGALAKNIQYF TRBV3-1/TRBV3-2 NA TRBJ2-4 NA
TGTGCCAGCAGCTTCGTGATAAATGAGCAGTTCTTC CASSFVINEQFF TRBV11-2 NA TRBJ2-1 once
TGTGCCAGCAGTCCAGGGACAGGCTATGAAGCTTTCTTT CASSPGTGYEAFF TRBV27 TRBD1 TRBJ1-1 NA
TGTGCCAGCAGTTTTCTATCGGGGGGGCGGGAGACCCAGTACTTC CASSFLSGGRETQYF TRBV28 TRBD2 TRBJ2-5 NA
TGTGCCAGCAGAAAGGTAGGGGGGCGGACCTACGAGCAGTACTTC CASRKVGGRTYEQYF TRBV4-2 NA TRBJ2-7 once
TGTGCCACCCTAAGCAGGGAGGGTGAAAAACTGTTTTTT CATLSREGEKLFF TRBV15 NA TRBJ1-4 NA
TGTGCCATCAGCAACCCGGGACTAGTGACGTATGAGCAGTTCTTC CAISNPGLVTYEQFF TRBV10-3 TRBD2 TRBJ2-1 NA
TGTGCCACCAGTGATGCGATTGGTAGCGGGGACCTACAAGAGACCCAGTACTTC CATSDAIGSGDLQETQYF TRBV24-1 TRBD2 TRBJ2-5 NA
TGTGCCAGCAGCTTGGCCCTCCGGGACAGCTACTTCACCCTCCACTTT CASSLALRDSYFTLHF TRBV5-5 TRBD1 TRBJ1-6 NA
TGTGCCAGCAGTCCGGCCAGGGGGGGGAATGAGCAGTTCTTC CASSPARGGNEQFF TRBV2 NA TRBJ2-1 NA
TGTGCCATCAGTGGTGGGACTGGAAACACCATATATTTT CAISGGTGNTIYF TRBV10-3 NA TRBJ1-3 NA
TGTGCCAGCAGTTTACGCAGGGCCGCTTGGGGCACTGAAGCTTTCTTT CASSLRRAAWGTEAFF TRBV27 NA TRBJ1-1 NA
TGTGCCAGTAGTCCGGACAGGGGAAGTGAAGCTTTCTTT CASSPDRGSEAFF TRBV19 TRBD1 TRBJ1-1 NA
TGTGCCAGCAGCCAAGACCAGGGGGCAACTAATGAAAAACTGTTTTTT CASSQDQGATNEKLFF TRBV5-5 TRBD1 TRBJ1-4 NA
TGTGCCACCAGTGATTTGACAGACCTTGGCTACACCTTC CATSDLTDLGYTF TRBV24-1 NA TRBJ1-2 NA
TGTGCCAGCAGCTTTGGAGATACGCAGTATTTT CASSFGDTQYF TRBV5-6 NA TRBJ2-3 NA
TGTGCCAGCAGCCCGATGGAGGGGCCCAAATGGAATTCACCCCTCCACTTT CASSPMEGPKWNSPLHF TRBV7-6 NA TRBJ1-6 NA
TGTGCCTGGAGCCTTGACAGGGATGGCTACACCTTC CAWSLDRDGYTF TRBV30 TRBD1 TRBJ1-2 once
TGTGCCAGCAGCTTAGCATTAGCGGGGGGGCCAGATACGCAGTATTTT CASSLALAGGPDTQYF TRBV7-2 TRBD2 TRBJ2-3 NA
TGTGCCAGCAGCTTAAGGACAGGGTCAGAGACCCAGTACTTC CASSLRTGSETQYF TRBV7-8 TRBD1 TRBJ2-5 NA
TGTGCCACCAGTGATCCCCCGGGGCTTGAAGCTTTCTTT CATSDPPGLEAFF TRBV24-1 NA TRBJ1-1 NA
TGCAGCGGGCGACAGTTGAACACTGAAGCTTTCTTT CSGRQLNTEAFF TRBV29-1 NA TRBJ1-1 NA
TGTGCCACCGGACCGGCTAACTATGGCTACACCTTC CATGPANYGYTF TRBV10-3 NA TRBJ1-2 NA
TGTGCCAGCAGCTTGGAAGAGAATGAGCAGTTCTTC CASSLEENEQFF TRBV5-4 NA TRBJ2-1 NA
TGTGCCACGACGGTCGGAGGCACCGGGGAGCTGTTTTTT CATTVGGTGELFF TRBV24-1 NA TRBJ2-2 NA
TGTGCCTGGAGTGGTACGCGTACGTCGGGGGCTGGAAACACCATATATTTT CAWSGTRTSGAGNTIYF TRBV30 NA TRBJ1-3 few